This T cell receptor (beta chain) was observed in a study of Ad26.COV2.S vaccination and SARS-CoV-2 variants. Assay used: immunoSEQ multiplex PCR; TCRdb lists only in-frame clones, some missing. The top ten hold approximately 2% of the sample, which has roughly 320,000 clones, around four fifths seen once. As to treatment: 15 to 20 received Ad26.COV2.S at low or high dose, single or two shots; about 5 received placebo; per-sample allocation not given. Vaccine and placebo recipients were sampled on day 63 after the first injection. J lost 4 bases, V lost 5 bases, and 4 bases had no gene match. Germline lookup yields CDR1 SEHNR and CDR2 FQNEAQ (reference sequence). CDR3 length equals 15 residues.

The chain links TRBV7-9 to TRBJ1-4; 10 bases align to TRBD1. The clonotype comes from a person between 18 and 65 years old who received the Ad26.COV2.S COVID-19 vaccine or a placebo. This specimen was peripheral blood, taken in a trial of Ad26.COV2.S vaccine versus placebo. The CDR3 is CASSMGQGFNEKLFF. As DNA, the CDR3 is TGTGCCAGCAGCATGGGACAGGGGTTTAATGAAAAACTGTTTTTT.